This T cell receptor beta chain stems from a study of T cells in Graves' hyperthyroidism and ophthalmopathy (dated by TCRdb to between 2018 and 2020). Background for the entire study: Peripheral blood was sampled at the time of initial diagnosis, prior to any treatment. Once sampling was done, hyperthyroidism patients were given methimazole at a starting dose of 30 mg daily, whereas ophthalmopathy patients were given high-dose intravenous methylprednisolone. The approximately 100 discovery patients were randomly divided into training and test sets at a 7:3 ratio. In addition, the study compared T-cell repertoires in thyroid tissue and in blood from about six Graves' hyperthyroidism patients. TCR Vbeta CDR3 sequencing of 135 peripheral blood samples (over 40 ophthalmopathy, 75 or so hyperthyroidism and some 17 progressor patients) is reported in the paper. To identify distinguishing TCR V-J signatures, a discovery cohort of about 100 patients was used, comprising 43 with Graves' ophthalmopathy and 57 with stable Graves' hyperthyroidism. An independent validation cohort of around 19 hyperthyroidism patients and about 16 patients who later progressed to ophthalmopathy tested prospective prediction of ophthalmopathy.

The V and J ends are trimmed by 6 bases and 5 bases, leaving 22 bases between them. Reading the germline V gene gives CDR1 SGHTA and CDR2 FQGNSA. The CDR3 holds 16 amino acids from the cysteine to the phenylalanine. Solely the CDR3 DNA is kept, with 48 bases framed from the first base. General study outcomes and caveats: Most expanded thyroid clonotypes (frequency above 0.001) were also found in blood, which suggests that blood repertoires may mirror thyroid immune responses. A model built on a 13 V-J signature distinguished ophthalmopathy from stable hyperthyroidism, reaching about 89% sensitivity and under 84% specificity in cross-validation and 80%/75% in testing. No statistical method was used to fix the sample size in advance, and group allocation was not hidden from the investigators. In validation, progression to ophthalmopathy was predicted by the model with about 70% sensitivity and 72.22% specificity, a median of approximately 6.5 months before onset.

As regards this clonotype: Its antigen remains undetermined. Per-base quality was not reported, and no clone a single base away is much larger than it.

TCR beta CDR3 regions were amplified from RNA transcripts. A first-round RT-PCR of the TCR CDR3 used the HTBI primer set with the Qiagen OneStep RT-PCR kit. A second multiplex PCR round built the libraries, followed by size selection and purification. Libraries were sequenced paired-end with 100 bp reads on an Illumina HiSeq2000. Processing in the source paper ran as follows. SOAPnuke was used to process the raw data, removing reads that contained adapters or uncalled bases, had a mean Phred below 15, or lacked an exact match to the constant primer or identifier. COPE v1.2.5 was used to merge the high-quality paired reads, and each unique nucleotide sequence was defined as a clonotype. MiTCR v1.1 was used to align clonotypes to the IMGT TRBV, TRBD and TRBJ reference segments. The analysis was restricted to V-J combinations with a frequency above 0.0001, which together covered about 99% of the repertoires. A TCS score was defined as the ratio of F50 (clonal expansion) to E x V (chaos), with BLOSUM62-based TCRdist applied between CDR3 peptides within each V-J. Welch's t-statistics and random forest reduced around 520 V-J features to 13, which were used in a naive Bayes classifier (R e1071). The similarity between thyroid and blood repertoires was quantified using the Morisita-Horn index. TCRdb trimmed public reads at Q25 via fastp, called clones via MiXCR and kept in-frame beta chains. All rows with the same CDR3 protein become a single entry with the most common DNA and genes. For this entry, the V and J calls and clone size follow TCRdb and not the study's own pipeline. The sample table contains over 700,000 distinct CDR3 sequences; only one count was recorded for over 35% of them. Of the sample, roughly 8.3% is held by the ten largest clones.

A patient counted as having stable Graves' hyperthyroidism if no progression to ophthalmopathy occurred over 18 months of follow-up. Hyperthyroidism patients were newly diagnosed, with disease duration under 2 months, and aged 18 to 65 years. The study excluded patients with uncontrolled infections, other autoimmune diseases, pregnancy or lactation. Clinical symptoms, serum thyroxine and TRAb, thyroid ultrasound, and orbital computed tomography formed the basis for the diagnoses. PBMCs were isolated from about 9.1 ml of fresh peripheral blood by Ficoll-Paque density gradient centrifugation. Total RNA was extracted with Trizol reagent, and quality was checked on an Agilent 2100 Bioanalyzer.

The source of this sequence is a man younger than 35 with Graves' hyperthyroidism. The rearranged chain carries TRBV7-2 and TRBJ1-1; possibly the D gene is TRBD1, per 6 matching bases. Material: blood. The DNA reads TGTGCCAGCAGGCTAACAGGGAAGATGAGAAAAACTGAAGCTTTCTTT. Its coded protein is CASRLTGKMRKTEAFF.